This section outlines one TCR beta chain sequence together with its context. The data belong to a study of blood T cell repertoires in COVID-19. Study context: Both acute and convalescent COVID-19 samples were obtained from the United States, Italy and Spain. T cells, B-cell-depleted T cells, or PBMCs provided the cDNA or gDNA that served as material.

Participant-given clinical history determined each cohort assignment. Original methodology: Amplification with reference gene primers provided the estimates of nucleated cell counts. Measured with immunoSEQ multiplex PCR; TCRdb has only the in-frame clones, and not every one. Clone size and the V and J calls come from that table; the DNA yielded D and trimming. The sample consists of 350,000 to 550,000 clones, 80% to 90% of them appearing once. Germline V gives CDR1 SGHKS, CDR2 YYEKEE (reference sequence). V lost 4 bases to trimming and J lost 2 bases; unmatched junction nucleotides: 14. There are 18 residues in the CDR3.

This clonotype was obtained from a man aged 25-45 years who had recovered from COVID-19. Sequencing used PBMCs or T cells enriched from blood (not recorded which). This rearrangement joins TRBV5-5 to TRBJ2-7, with TRBD1 identical over 11 bases. In DNA, the CDR3 is TGTGCCAGCAGCGGAACAGGACAGGGGGCGAACCATCCCTACGAGCAGTACTTC. Its protein is CASSGTGQGANHPYEQYF. Full variable domain (remainder filled in from reference TRBV5-5 and TRBJ2-7): DAGVTQSPTHLIKTRGQQVTLRCSPISGHKSVSWYQQVLGQGPQFIFQYYEKEERGRGNFPDRFSARQFPNYSSELNVNALLLGDSALYLCASSGTGQGANHPYEQYFGPGTRLTVT.